Listed below are T cell receptor beta chains from one sample, sequenced in a study of graft-versus-host responses after intestinal transplantation. The repertoire was sequenced with immunoSEQ multiplex PCR; TCRdb's copy has only in-frame clones and lacks some. This table holds 22,000 or so clones, around 78% found once. This specimen was ileum tissue, taken 12 days after intestinal transplant. These TCRs come from a human patient who received an intestinal transplant, so some T cells may come from the graft donor. CDR3s include the opening cysteine and the closing phenylalanine or tryptophan. Fields, in order: D gene, V gene, J gene, clone size, CDR3 DNA, CDR3 protein. A D gene is named only where the DNA matches it firmly. The listing skips clone size in some rows; elsewhere it reads once, few, many or a size class.

d_gene: NA; v_gene: TRBV20-1; j_gene: TRBJ2-3; abundance: NA; CDR3nt: TGCAGTGCTACCGTCGGAGATACGCAGTATTTT; CDR3aa: CSATVGDTQYF
d_gene: TRBD2; v_gene: TRBV9; j_gene: TRBJ2-2; abundance: NA; CDR3nt: TGTGCCAGCAGCGTACAGGGGCTAGCGGGGAACACCGGGGAGCTGTTTTTT; CDR3aa: CASSVQGLAGNTGELFF
d_gene: NA; v_gene: TRBV6-6; j_gene: TRBJ1-3; abundance: NA; CDR3nt: TGTGCCAGCAGCATGGACAGTCTCTCTGGAAACACCATATATTTT; CDR3aa: CASSMDSLSGNTIYF
d_gene: TRBD1; v_gene: TRBV11-2; j_gene: TRBJ1-4; abundance: once; CDR3nt: TGTGCCAGCAGTCGGGGACAGACTAATGAAAAACTGTTTTTT; CDR3aa: CASSRGQTNEKLFF
d_gene: NA; v_gene: TRBV5-6; j_gene: TRBJ1-1; abundance: NA; CDR3nt: TGTGCCAGCAGCTTGGGTGTTCTAGGGAACACTGAAGCTTTCTTT; CDR3aa: CASSLGVLGNTEAFF
d_gene: TRBD1; v_gene: TRBV6-6; j_gene: TRBJ2-7; abundance: NA; CDR3nt: TGTGCCAGCAGTTGGTCCGGGACAGAGAAATACGAGCAGTACTTC; CDR3aa: CASSWSGTEKYEQYF
d_gene: NA; v_gene: TRBV5-1; j_gene: TRBJ1-6; abundance: few; CDR3nt: TGCGCCAGCAGCTTGGGACAAAATAATTCACCCCTCCACTTT; CDR3aa: CASSLGQNNSPLHF
d_gene: NA; v_gene: TRBV6-5; j_gene: TRBJ2-7; abundance: NA; CDR3nt: TGTGCCAGCAGTCCCGGACAGCCCTTCGAGCAGTACTTC; CDR3aa: CASSPGQPFEQYF
d_gene: TRBD2; v_gene: TRBV18; j_gene: TRBJ2-5; abundance: NA; CDR3nt: TGTGCCAGCTCACCGAAAGGGACTAGCAGACCTCAAGAGACCCAGTACTTC; CDR3aa: CASSPKGTSRPQETQYF
d_gene: NA; v_gene: TRBV5-4; j_gene: TRBJ1-1; abundance: NA; CDR3nt: TGTGCCAGCAGCTTGGTGTCAGCTAGAGACGAAGCTTTCTTT; CDR3aa: CASSLVSARDEAFF
d_gene: TRBD2; v_gene: TRBV7-9; j_gene: TRBJ2-2; abundance: NA; CDR3nt: TGTGCCAGCAGCTTATTCGGACTAGCGGGGGTCACCGGGGAGCTGTTTTTT; CDR3aa: CASSLFGLAGVTGELFF
d_gene: NA; v_gene: TRBV18; j_gene: TRBJ2-7; abundance: NA; CDR3nt: TGTGCCAGCTCACCGGCAGGGGACGGCGAGCAGTACTTC; CDR3aa: CASSPAGDGEQYF
d_gene: TRBD1; v_gene: TRBV6-6; j_gene: TRBJ1-1; abundance: NA; CDR3nt: TGTGCCAGCGAGGGACAGGGGTACACTGAAGCTTTCTTT; CDR3aa: CASEGQGYTEAFF
d_gene: TRBD1; v_gene: TRBV6-5; j_gene: TRBJ2-7; abundance: once; CDR3nt: TGTGCCAGCAGCCGGGGACAGGGGGCGTACGAGCAGTACTTC; CDR3aa: CASSRGQGAYEQYF
d_gene: TRBD1; v_gene: TRBV30; j_gene: TRBJ2-1; abundance: few; CDR3nt: TGTGCCTGGAGATGGGGGACAGGCAATGAGCAGTTCTTC; CDR3aa: CAWRWGTGNEQFF
d_gene: NA; v_gene: TRBV6-5; j_gene: TRBJ2-5; abundance: NA; CDR3nt: TGTGCCAGCAGGCCCAAGTTCTGGCTTACGGAGACCCAGTACTTC; CDR3aa: CASRPKFWLTETQYF
d_gene: TRBD1; v_gene: TRBV6-5; j_gene: TRBJ1-5; abundance: NA; CDR3nt: TGTGCCAATGGGGACAGTCCTTATAGCAATCAGCCCCAGCATTTT; CDR3aa: CANGDSPYSNQPQHF
d_gene: TRBD1; v_gene: TRBV29-1; j_gene: TRBJ2-4; abundance: NA; CDR3nt: TGCAGCGCCATGAATACAGGGGTTATGGTCAAAAACATTCAGTACTTC; CDR3aa: CSAMNTGVMVKNIQYF
d_gene: NA; v_gene: TRBV7-8; j_gene: TRBJ1-1; abundance: NA; CDR3nt: TGTGCCAGCAGCTTAGGTTGGGCAGTTTCCCCCCCTGAAGCTTTCTTT; CDR3aa: CASSLGWAVSPPEAFF
d_gene: TRBD2; v_gene: TRBV6-6; j_gene: TRBJ2-7; abundance: NA; CDR3nt: TGTGCCAGAAAGGGACTAGCGGCAACCTACGAGCAGTACTTC; CDR3aa: CARKGLAATYEQYF
d_gene: NA; v_gene: TRBV7-9; j_gene: TRBJ1-5; abundance: medium-sized; CDR3nt: TGTGCCAGCAGCTTAGCCCTTGGGGCCCTGGTGGGGACCCAGCATTTT; CDR3aa: CASSLALGALVGTQHF
d_gene: NA; v_gene: TRBV9; j_gene: TRBJ2-3; abundance: NA; CDR3nt: TGTGCCAGCAGCCCCTTGGCCCCTTCTAGAGGGGGTGCGGATACGCAGTATTTT; CDR3aa: CASSPLAPSRGGADTQYF
d_gene: NA; v_gene: TRBV6-6; j_gene: TRBJ1-3; abundance: NA; CDR3nt: TGTGCCAGCAGCCATGGACAGTACTCTGGAAACACCATATATTTT; CDR3aa: CASSHGQYSGNTIYF
d_gene: TRBD1; v_gene: TRBV11-2; j_gene: TRBJ2-7; abundance: NA; CDR3nt: TGTGCCAGCAGCCCCTATTTGACAGGGGGTGGGGAGCAGTACTTC; CDR3aa: CASSPYLTGGGEQYF
d_gene: TRBD2; v_gene: TRBV7-2; j_gene: TRBJ2-3; abundance: NA; CDR3nt: TGTGCCAGCAGCCGGGGGGACTCTCTTCAAGATACGCAGTATTTT; CDR3aa: CASSRGDSLQDTQYF
d_gene: NA; v_gene: TRBV11-2; j_gene: TRBJ1-2; abundance: NA; CDR3nt: TGTGCCAGCAGCTTAAGCAGGGTCTATGGCTACACCTTC; CDR3aa: CASSLSRVYGYTF
d_gene: NA; v_gene: TRBV11-2; j_gene: TRBJ1-2; abundance: NA; CDR3nt: TGTGCCAGCAGCCCGGGACAAGGGGGTTCCTATGGCTACACCTTC; CDR3aa: CASSPGQGGSYGYTF
d_gene: TRBD2; v_gene: TRBV10-3; j_gene: TRBJ2-1; abundance: NA; CDR3nt: TGTGCCACCAAAGTAGCGGGGCCGGGCAATGAGCAGTTCTTC; CDR3aa: CATKVAGPGNEQFF
d_gene: TRBD2; v_gene: TRBV11-3; j_gene: TRBJ2-7; abundance: NA; CDR3nt: TGTGCCAGCAGCTTAGACAGCGGGGGGCCCCTTCTCGGCGAGCAGTACTTC; CDR3aa: CASSLDSGGPLLGEQYF
d_gene: NA; v_gene: TRBV4-2; j_gene: TRBJ2-3; abundance: once; CDR3nt: TGTGCCAGCAGCCAAGCAGTTAGGGGAGGCTTCACAGATACGCAGTATTTT; CDR3aa: CASSQAVRGGFTDTQYF
d_gene: TRBD1; v_gene: TRBV29-1; j_gene: TRBJ2-7; abundance: NA; CDR3nt: TGCAGCGTCCAGGACAGGGAATCAACCTACGAGCAGTACTTC; CDR3aa: CSVQDRESTYEQYF
d_gene: NA; v_gene: TRBV18; j_gene: TRBJ1-1; abundance: NA; CDR3nt: TGTGCCAGCTCAGAATATGGCGGGCTCACTGAAGCTTTCTTT; CDR3aa: CASSEYGGLTEAFF
d_gene: NA; v_gene: TRBV29-1; j_gene: TRBJ1-5; abundance: NA; CDR3nt: TGCAGCGTTGAGGAGGGGGGGGGCCCCCAGCATTTT; CDR3aa: CSVEEGGGPQHF
d_gene: TRBD1; v_gene: TRBV6-1; j_gene: TRBJ1-5; abundance: NA; CDR3nt: TGTGCCAGCAGCCCAGGACAGGCTAATCAGCCCCAGCATTTT; CDR3aa: CASSPGQANQPQHF
d_gene: NA; v_gene: TRBV7-8; j_gene: TRBJ2-3; abundance: few; CDR3nt: TGTGCCAGCAGCTTAGCGGGAGGCACAGATACGCAGTATTTT; CDR3aa: CASSLAGGTDTQYF
d_gene: NA; v_gene: TRBV7-2; j_gene: TRBJ2-7; abundance: few; CDR3nt: TGTGCCAGCAGCTTCGGGGGTTCCTACGAGCAGTACTTC; CDR3aa: CASSFGGSYEQYF
d_gene: NA; v_gene: TRBV20-1; j_gene: TRBJ1-2; abundance: NA; CDR3nt: TGCAGTGCTAGCAGGGTCTATGGCTACACCTTC; CDR3aa: CSASRVYGYTF
d_gene: NA; v_gene: TRBV11-2; j_gene: TRBJ2-7; abundance: few; CDR3nt: TGTGCCAGCAGCTTGGCAGGGTGGACCTACGAGCAGTACTTC; CDR3aa: CASSLAGWTYEQYF
d_gene: TRBD2; v_gene: TRBV27; j_gene: TRBJ2-2; abundance: NA; CDR3nt: TGTGCCAGCAGTTGGGGGGGGACCGGGGAGCTGTTTTTT; CDR3aa: CASSWGGTGELFF
d_gene: NA; v_gene: TRBV5-4; j_gene: TRBJ1-1; abundance: once; CDR3nt: TGTGCCAGCAGCGGGATACGGCTCGGGGGTAACACTGAAGCTTTCTTT; CDR3aa: CASSGIRLGGNTEAFF
d_gene: NA; v_gene: TRBV14; j_gene: TRBJ1-1; abundance: NA; CDR3nt: TGTGCCAGCAGCCAAGCAGGAATGAACACTGAAGCTTTCTTT; CDR3aa: CASSQAGMNTEAFF
d_gene: TRBD1; v_gene: TRBV6-5; j_gene: TRBJ2-1; abundance: NA; CDR3nt: TGTGCCAGCAGTAACAGACAGGGAGAGGGTGAGCAGTTCTTC; CDR3aa: CASSNRQGEGEQFF
d_gene: TRBD2; v_gene: TRBV6-5; j_gene: TRBJ2-5; abundance: NA; CDR3nt: TGTGCCAGCAGTGAAACTAGCGTTCAAGAGACCCAGTACTTC; CDR3aa: CASSETSVQETQYF
d_gene: NA; v_gene: TRBV5-1; j_gene: TRBJ2-1; abundance: once; CDR3nt: TGCGCCACCAAAGCCATTTCCTCCTACAATGAGCAGTTCTTC; CDR3aa: CATKAISSYNEQFF
d_gene: NA; v_gene: TRBV15; j_gene: TRBJ1-2; abundance: NA; CDR3nt: TGTGCCACCAGCAGAGTGGGATTTCGGACGCGGAGGAACTATGGCTACACCTTC; CDR3aa: CATSRVGFRTRRNYGYTF
d_gene: NA; v_gene: TRBV28; j_gene: TRBJ2-3; abundance: NA; CDR3nt: TGTGCCAGCAGCGACAGGGGAGGGTCAGATACGCAGTATTTT; CDR3aa: CASSDRGGSDTQYF
d_gene: TRBD1; v_gene: TRBV5-4; j_gene: TRBJ2-7; abundance: NA; CDR3nt: TGTGCCAGCAGCTTGGAGTTCGGACAGGGTTACGAGCAGTACTTC; CDR3aa: CASSLEFGQGYEQYF
d_gene: TRBD2; v_gene: TRBV25-1; j_gene: TRBJ2-3; abundance: NA; CDR3nt: TGTGCCAGCAGTGACCCGGGACTAGCGGGGGGGCCGGATACGCAGTATTTT; CDR3aa: CASSDPGLAGGPDTQYF
d_gene: NA; v_gene: TRBV5-1; j_gene: TRBJ1-6; abundance: NA; CDR3nt: TGCGCCAGCAGGGTTGCAGGGTTATCTTCACCCCTCCACTTT; CDR3aa: CASRVAGLSSPLHF
d_gene: TRBD2; v_gene: TRBV5-4; j_gene: TRBJ2-5; abundance: NA; CDR3nt: TGTGCCAGCAGCGAAGCGGGGGGCCAAGAGACCCAGTACTTC; CDR3aa: CASSEAGGQETQYF
d_gene: NA; v_gene: TRBV7-7; j_gene: TRBJ2-1; abundance: once; CDR3nt: TGTGCTAGCAGCTTAGTTGAGGGTGGGGAGCAGTTCTTC; CDR3aa: CASSLVEGGEQFF
d_gene: TRBD1; v_gene: TRBV7-8; j_gene: TRBJ1-1; abundance: NA; CDR3nt: TGTGCCAGCAGCTCCGGGACAGGGTACACTGAAGCTTTCTTT; CDR3aa: CASSSGTGYTEAFF
d_gene: NA; v_gene: TRBV28; j_gene: TRBJ2-7; abundance: NA; CDR3nt: TGTGCCAGCAGTTCCCCCCACTCTTACGAGCAGTACTTC; CDR3aa: CASSSPHSYEQYF
d_gene: NA; v_gene: TRBV7-2; j_gene: TRBJ1-5; abundance: NA; CDR3nt: TGTGCCAGCAGCTTAGTACGCGATCAGCCCCAGCATTTT; CDR3aa: CASSLVRDQPQHF